This T cell receptor beta chain came from a study of shared clonotypes between healthy human individuals. General observations from the study: When compared with the clonotypes that were shared by all four sorted-subset donors, the non-shared clonotypes turned out to have lower generation probabilities.

CDR3 length: 13 residues. Trimming pared 3 bases from V and 6 bases from J, leaving 13 bases between. Germline V gene sequence: CDR1 SGDLS, CDR2 YYNGEE. For this clone: No antigen is known for it.

Assay: immunoSEQ multiplex PCR; the TCRdb copy retains only in-frame clones and omits some. This sample has more than 2,000,000 clones, with more than 80% found just once. Sequenced material: naive CD4+ T cells from PBMCs. Subset specified: CD45RA+ positively selected. The V call is TRBV9, the J call TRBJ2-7; D possibly corresponds to TRBD2 (6 bases). The sequence came from a man between 18 and 29 years old in good health. Some clones in this sample may be carry-over from other donors' samples. The CDR3 loop reads CASSAHTSSEQYF. CDR3 nucleotide sequence: TGTGCCAGCAGCGCCCACACTAGCTCCGAGCAGTACTTC.